This T cell receptor beta chain stems from a study of response to subunit inactivated influenza vaccine. Whole-study findings and limits: The authors proposed limited new T cell recruitment per seasonal influenza vaccination.

This clonotype was seen only once. Its target is not known. TCRdb re-derived calls from the RT-PCR reads in MiXCR, one entry per CDR3 protein. Of hundreds of thousands of distinct CDR3 sequences listed, 25% are singletons. From germline, CDR1 is DFQATT and CDR2 SNEGSKA (reference sequence). The ends lost 4 bases at V and 5 bases at J; junction bases unmatched: 9. The CDR3 spans 14 residues. The chain links TRBV20-1 to TRBJ2-5; 8 nucleotides agree with TRBD2. The sequence was obtained from a man aged 50 to 60 who received an inactivated influenza vaccine. The input for sequencing was CD4+ T cells sorted from PBMCs, taken roughly 5 days after vaccination. The CDR3 sequence: CSATLAGRVETQYF. CDR3 in DNA: TGCAGTGCTACCTTAGCGGGGAGAGTTGAGACCCAGTACTTC.